The following is a TCR beta chain sequence with its context. The antigen remains unidentified. The data were obtained in a study of cytomegalovirus exposure and HLA in healthy donors. Study-level information: The study placed over 65% of its 350 to 400 genotyped donors in the Caucasian-associated ancestry cluster. Notes on the study in general: Overall, about 160 TCR beta chains were annotated as cytomegalovirus-associated.

Both 60 Vbeta primers and 13 Jbeta primers went into the PCR. Assay: immunoSEQ multiplex PCR; the TCRdb copy retains only in-frame clones and omits some. This table holds roughly 160,000 clones, approximately 80% found once. This CDR3 contains 16 residues. Germline lookup yields CDR1 SEHNR and CDR2 FQNEAQ (reference sequence). Trimming took 1 base from V and 8 from J; bases not matched to a gene: 8. Nominal health characterized the donors when sampled, though unrecorded immune exposures were likely. Specimen: PBMCs. The origin of this receptor is a male donor in good health and CMV-seronegative. V and J are TRBV7-9 and TRBJ2-1, with TRBD2 identical over 10 bases. CDR3 DNA: TGTGCCAGCAGCTTAGGTAGCGGGGGGTGGTTCGATGAGCAGTTCTTC. It specifies CASSLGSGGWFDEQFF. The whole variable domain, filled in from reference TRBV7-9 and TRBJ2-1, reads DTGVSQNPRHKITKRGQNVTFRCDPISEHNRLYWYRQTLGQGPEFLTYFQNEAQLEKSRLLSDRFSAERPKGSFSTLEIQRTEQGDSAMYLCASSLGSGGWFDEQFFGPGTRLTVL.